The 18 T cell receptor beta chains listed next were all sequenced from one sample in a study of cytomegalovirus exposure and HLA in healthy donors. PCR amplification relied on 60 Vbeta primers (plus 13 Jbeta primers). TCRdb's table, derived via immunoSEQ multiplex PCR, lists solely in-frame clones and lacks some. The table shows some 120,000 clones, with roughly 79% occurring only once. The sample consisted of PBMCs. The receptors were sampled from a woman under 30 in good health and CMV-seronegative.

The chain has TRBV6-5 and TRBJ2-3, with 12 bases matching TRBD2. Germline trimming cut 6 bases from V and 4 bases from J; bases unmatched to any gene: 5. Germline values: CDR1 MNHEY, CDR2 SVGAGI. The CDR3 extends over 15 amino acids. The CDR3 coding sequence is TGTGCCAGCAGCCTAGCGGGGGGGCCGTCAGATACGCAGTATTTT. Its protein product is CASSLAGGPSDTQYF.

V and J are TRBV6-1 and TRBJ2-7; maybe TRBD1 (5 bases). Germline V gene data show CDR1 as MNHNS and CDR2 as SASEGT. The CDR3 sequence is 14 residues long. V lost 1 base to trimming and J lost 4 bases, with 11 bases between them. CDR3 protein: CASSEGSGMYEQYF. The CDR3 nucleotides read TGTGCCAGCAGTGAAGGGTCAGGGATGTACGAGCAGTACTTC.

V is TRBV6-1 and J is TRBJ1-1, with D perhaps matching TRBD1 (6 bases). There are 15 residues in the CDR3. V gave up 2 bases and J gave up 0 bases, with 10 bases separating them. Germline V gene lookup returns CDR1 MNHNS and CDR2 SASEGT. The CDR3 nucleotides read TGTGCCAGCAGTGAACTAGGGACACTGAACACTGAAGCTTTCTTT. This encodes CASSELGTLNTEAFF.

The chain recombines TRBV5-4 with TRBJ2-4, with 9 bases aligning to TRBD1. V shed 3 bases and J 3 bases; nucleotides not matched to a gene: 4. The CDR3 runs to 15 residues. The germline CDR1 and CDR2 sequences are SGHNT and YYREEE (reference sequence). CDR3 residues: CASSSAGQGKNIQYF. As DNA, the CDR3 is TGTGCCAGCAGCTCCGCGGGACAGGGCAAAAACATTCAGTACTTC. The variable domain in full, completed from reference TRBV5-4 and TRBJ2-4, reads ETGVTQSPTHLIKTRGQQVTLRCSSQSGHNTVSWYQQALGQGPQFIFQYYREEENGRGNFPPRFSGLQFPNYSSELNVNALELDDSALYLCASSSAGQGKNIQYFGAGTRLSVL.

CDR3 amino acids: CASSPWTAMGYEQYF. CDR3 DNA sequence: TGTGCCAGCAGCCCGTGGACAGCGATGGGGTACGAGCAGTACTTC. The V gene is TRBV5-6, the J gene TRBJ2-7; TRBD1 is a possible D gene (6 bases). V lost 4 bases to trimming and J lost 4 bases, with 18 bases between them. Germline V gene sequence: CDR1 SGHDT, CDR2 YYEEEE. The CDR3 loop spans 15 amino acids. The variable domain in full, with the rest retrieved from reference TRBV5-6 and TRBJ2-7, is DAGVTQSPTHLIKTRGQQVTLRCSPKSGHDTVSWYQQALGQGPQFIFQYYEEEERQRGNFPDRFSGHQFPNYSSELNVNALLLGDSALYLCASSPWTAMGYEQYFGPGTRLTVT.

This rearrangement joins TRBV7-9 to TRBJ2-5; 9 bases agree with TRBD2. Germline V gene sequence: CDR1 SEHNR, CDR2 FQNEAQ (reference sequence). Trimming cost V 5 bases and J 2 bases; bases outside gene matches: 12. CDR3 length: 17 residues. CDR3 nucleotides: TGTGCCAGCAGCCCCCGGAGGAGCGGGGGGTTGCAAGAGACCCAGTACTTC. Translated: CASSPRRSGGLQETQYF.

The count of this clone is one. The CDR3 loop reads CASSRANTEAFF. The CDR3 DNA follows: TGTGCCAGTAGTAGAGCGAACACTGAAGCTTTCTTT. V gene TRBV19 combines with J gene TRBJ1-1; D not certain. V lost 4 bases and J 1 base, leaving 4 bases between the germline ends. Germline V gene data show CDR1 as LNHDA and CDR2 as SQIVND (reference sequence). CDR3 length: 12 residues.

This clone was counted only a few times. The J gene is TRBJ1-1, the V gene TRBV7-9; 7 bases are shared with TRBD1. Per the germline V gene, CDR1 is SEHNR and CDR2 is FQNEAQ (reference sequence). J lost 1 base, V lost 1 base, and 3 bases had no gene match. The CDR3 is 15 amino acids. The CDR3 DNA reads as TGTGCCAGCAGCTTAGAAAAGGGGGCGAACACTGAAGCTTTCTTT. Its translation: CASSLEKGANTEAFF.

The rearrangement uses TRBV10-3 and TRBJ1-1; D possibly corresponds to TRBD1 (6 bases). Per the germline V gene, CDR1 is ENHRY and CDR2 is SYGVKD. This CDR3 has 12 residues. The V gene lost 11 bases and the J gene lost 1 base, with 11 bases spanning the gap. CDR3 region: CAVGQTNTEAFF. The CDR3 DNA follows: TGTGCCGTCGGACAGACGAACACTGAAGCTTTCTTT.

This clone showed up just once. The rearrangement uses TRBV4-2 and TRBJ2-1; D might be TRBD2 (6 bases). This CDR3 spans 18 amino acids. CDR1 LGHNA and CDR2 YNFKEQ come from the germline V gene. Trimming stripped 2 bases from V and 0 bases from J, with 17 bases between. This CDR3 reads CASSQNSGPRSSYNEQFF. CDR3 coding DNA: TGTGCCAGCAGCCAAAATAGCGGCCCCCGAAGCTCCTACAATGAGCAGTTCTTC.

The J gene is TRBJ1-3, the V gene TRBV19; D is unclear. The CDR3 length is 14 residues. CDR1 and CDR2 (germline): LNHDA, SQIVND (reference sequence). V was cut by 3 bases and J by 0 bases, with 6 bases left in between. This CDR3 reads CASSIGSSGNTIYF. CDR3 coding DNA: TGTGCCAGTAGTATCGGGAGCTCTGGAAACACCATATATTTT.

This chain links TRBV19 with TRBJ1-5; 9 nucleotides align to TRBD1. Trimming at V came to 11 bases and at J to 5 bases, leaving 4 bases not matched to a gene. From germline, CDR1 is LNHDA and CDR2 SQIVND (reference sequence). The length of the CDR3 is 12 residues. The CDR3, as DNA: TGTGCCGGACGGACAGGGGATCAGCCCCAGCATTTT. Amino acid sequence: CAGRTGDQPQHF.

The rearrangement links TRBV25-1 to TRBJ2-3; TRBD1 might be the D (6 bases). The CDR3 covers 17 residues. Germline lookup yields CDR1 MGHDK and CDR2 SYGVNS. V gave up 0 bases and J gave up 0 bases, with 13 bases separating them. The CDR3 coding sequence is TGTGCCAGCAGTGAATACAAACAGGGATCTAGCACAGATACGCAGTATTTT. Its protein product is CASSEYKQGSSTDTQYF. Full variable domain (remainder filled in from reference TRBV25-1 and TRBJ2-3): EADIYQTPRYLVIGTGKKITLECSQTMGHDKMYWYQQDPGMELHLIHYSYGVNSTEKGDLSSESTVSRIRTEHFPLTLESARPSHTSQYLCASSEYKQGSSTDTQYFGPGTRLTVL.

This clone was recorded a few times. The chain employs TRBV2 and TRBJ2-3, with D perhaps TRBD1 (6 bases). Germline V gene sequence: CDR1 SNHLY, CDR2 FYNNEI. The CDR3 has 16 amino acids. Trimming stripped 2 bases from V and 2 bases from J, with 14 bases between. CDR3 nucleotides: TGTGCCAGCAGTGAAACCGGGACACCCTACACAGATACGCAGTATTTT. Translation gives CASSETGTPYTDTQYF.

The chain has TRBV7-9 and TRBJ1-2; TRBD1 might be the D (6 bases). CDR1 SEHNR and CDR2 FQNEAQ come from the germline V gene (reference sequence). Deletions cut 6 bases from V and 4 bases from J, with 15 bases between. This CDR3 comprises 14 residues. CDR3 sequence (DNA): TGTGCCAGCAGGGCCTCCGGGACACCCTATGGCTACACCTTC. Translating it yields CASRASGTPYGYTF.

The chain couples TRBV11-2 to TRBJ2-5; possibly TRBD1 for D (6 bases). Germline V lookup: CDR1 SGHAT, CDR2 FQNNGV. This CDR3 region has 14 residues. V was pared by 5 bases and J by 1 base, with 11 bases between. The CDR3 nucleotides are TGTGCCAGCAGCCCAACAGGGATCCAAGAGACCCAGTACTTC. This encodes CASSPTGIQETQYF.

J is TRBJ1-1 and V is TRBV4-1, with a tentative D call TRBD1 (6 bases). The CDR3 consists of 15 residues. Trimming took off 1 base at V and 4 bases at J, with 13 bases between the two ends. Germline V gene lookup returns CDR1 MGHRA and CDR2 YSYEKL. The DNA of the CDR3 is TGCGCCAGCAGCCAAGCTCCAGGGGAGGGCACTGAAGCTTTCTTT. Translating gives CASSQAPGEGTEAFF.

This clone was detected only once. V gene TRBV30 combines with J gene TRBJ1-5, with 7 bases that match TRBD1. Germline V lookup: CDR1 GTSNPN, CDR2 SVGIG (reference sequence). Germline trimming cut 4 bases from V and 3 bases from J; bases unmatched to any gene: 6. This CDR3 spans 14 amino acids. CDR3 nucleotide sequence: TGTGCCTGGAAGAAGACAGGGAACAATCAGCCCCAGCATTTT. It translates to CAWKKTGNNQPQHF.